This is a list of T cell receptor beta chains from one sample in a study of blood T cell repertoires in COVID-19. Using immunoSEQ multiplex PCR, the repertoire was profiled, and TCRdb retains in-frame clones only, with some absent. This table has around 200,000 clones, approximately 86% appearing once. The sequenced sample consisted of PBMCs or T cells enriched from blood (not recorded which). These receptors were collected from a man between 18 and 35 years old with acute COVID-19. Each CDR3 is given with its conserved first and last residue.

j_gene: TRBJ1-4; v_gene: TRBV28; CDR3aa: CAAGLRVEEKLFF
j_gene: TRBJ2-5; v_gene: TRBV19; CDR3aa: CASKASGQETQYF
j_gene: TRBJ1-1; v_gene: TRBV5-6; CDR3aa: CASSPGTGGFETEAFF
j_gene: TRBJ2-7; v_gene: TRBV7-9; CDR3aa: CASSSRDIAYEQYF
j_gene: TRBJ1-5; v_gene: TRBV24-1; CDR3aa: CATSESGGSQPQHF
j_gene: TRBJ2-7; v_gene: TRBV19; CDR3aa: CASSISSGISYEQYF
j_gene: TRBJ2-7; v_gene: TRBV6-7; CDR3aa: CASSSGGVMYEQYF
j_gene: TRBJ2-1; v_gene: TRBV7-9; CDR3aa: CASSPNSGSSYNEQFF
j_gene: TRBJ1-5; v_gene: TRBV15; CDR3aa: CATSRGLAGGNQPQHF
j_gene: TRBJ2-2; v_gene: TRBV28; CDR3aa: CASSRTGDTGELFF
j_gene: TRBJ2-3; v_gene: TRBV5-1; CDR3aa: CASSLDSGAAQGTQYF
j_gene: TRBJ1-1; v_gene: TRBV7-9; CDR3aa: CASSPSGGLLNTEAFF
j_gene: TRBJ1-5; v_gene: TRBV7-8; CDR3aa: CASSPDGHNQPQHF
j_gene: TRBJ1-1; v_gene: TRBV5-1; CDR3aa: CASSWGQGVAFF
j_gene: TRBJ2-7; v_gene: TRBV4-1; CDR3aa: CASSQEEGGDEQYF
j_gene: TRBJ2-2; v_gene: TRBV5-4; CDR3aa: CASSGGLDAGELFF
j_gene: TRBJ2-5; v_gene: TRBV19; CDR3aa: CASSNAAGGLGETQYF
j_gene: TRBJ1-1; v_gene: TRBV27; CDR3aa: CASSLSRGPDEAFF
j_gene: TRBJ1-6; v_gene: TRBV28; CDR3aa: CASSLQGALNSPLHF
j_gene: TRBJ1-2; v_gene: TRBV19; CDR3aa: CATIQGAGYGYTF
j_gene: TRBJ1-5; v_gene: TRBV6-5; CDR3aa: CASRGSNQPQHF
j_gene: TRBJ2-7; v_gene: TRBV4-3; CDR3aa: CASSQSRDRGGEQYF
j_gene: TRBJ2-5; v_gene: TRBV5-1; CDR3aa: CASSLGGGQETQYF
j_gene: TRBJ1-4; v_gene: TRBV30; CDR3aa: CAWSKDRGRTNEKLFF
j_gene: TRBJ2-7; v_gene: TRBV5-4; CDR3aa: CASSSLPLTQQYF
j_gene: TRBJ2-7; v_gene: TRBV11-2; CDR3aa: CASSWDRGESYEQYF
j_gene: TRBJ1-2; v_gene: TRBV6-5; CDR3aa: CASSYYGEDYGYTF
j_gene: TRBJ1-5; v_gene: TRBV23-1; CDR3aa: CASRVTTPNQPQHF
j_gene: TRBJ2-7; v_gene: TRBV7-8; CDR3aa: CASSLTGNYEQYF
j_gene: TRBJ1-2; v_gene: TRBV28; CDR3aa: CASRRDSANYGYTF
j_gene: TRBJ1-2; v_gene: TRBV3-1/TRBV3-2; CDR3aa: CASSQDFQGGYGYTF
j_gene: TRBJ2-7; v_gene: TRBV11-2; CDR3aa: CASNLAGGAYEQYF
j_gene: TRBJ1-6; v_gene: TRBV4-3; CDR3aa: CASSQVQGGSPLHF
j_gene: TRBJ2-5; v_gene: TRBV25-1; CDR3aa: CASSGGLAGGKETQYF
j_gene: TRBJ1-2; v_gene: TRBV29-1; CDR3aa: CSVEHSYTF
j_gene: TRBJ2-1; v_gene: TRBV3-1/TRBV3-2; CDR3aa: CASSQDRTSGSDRQFF
j_gene: TRBJ1-1; v_gene: TRBV28; CDR3aa: CASSSLTTTISRDRLEAFF
j_gene: TRBJ2-2; v_gene: TRBV5-1; CDR3aa: CASSLDPASPSNTGELFF
j_gene: TRBJ1-1; v_gene: TRBV30; CDR3aa: CAWRTGLEAFF
j_gene: TRBJ1-1; v_gene: TRBV21-1; CDR3aa: CATPRQPNTEAFF
j_gene: TRBJ1-1; v_gene: TRBV9; CDR3aa: CASSAKTGGTEAFF
j_gene: TRBJ1-5; v_gene: TRBV29-1; CDR3aa: CSAQGAGNQPQHF
j_gene: TRBJ2-1; v_gene: TRBV28; CDR3aa: CASIPDGKYNEQFF
j_gene: TRBJ1-2; v_gene: TRBV2; CDR3aa: CASTSPGGSYTF